The clone carrying this T cell receptor (beta chain) was detected a few times. Its matching antigen is unknown. This sample was included in a study of T-cell memory formation after mild COVID-19. Trimming took 5 bases from V and 4 from J, leaving 9 bases between them. The CDR3 covers 13 residues. The germline V gene has CDR1 SGHAT and CDR2 FQNNGV. General study findings and limits: In second-wave clones peaking day 37, SARS-CoV-2 specificity remained unconfirmed. CD8+ contracting clones occupied EMRA, while CD4+ ones occupied mainly CM and EM.

TCR alpha and TCR beta cDNA libraries carrying sample barcodes and UMIs were produced by 5'RACE using constant-segment primers. TCRdb recomputed calls from the 5' RACE reads with MiXCR, one row per CDR3 protein. The sample contains roughly 180,000 distinct CDR3 sequences, approximately 10% of which appear only once. The sequence derives from a man in his late teens or twenties who had mild COVID-19 (a few samples of this study predate the infection). Cell type and time point are not known. The chain employs TRBV11-2 and TRBJ2-1; tentatively, D is TRBD2 (6 bases). Sequencing input: PBMCs or a T cell subset sorted from them (not recorded which). The CDR3 spells CASSGGYYNEQFF. The CDR3 DNA is TGTGCCAGCAGCGGGGGGTATTACAATGAGCAGTTCTTC.